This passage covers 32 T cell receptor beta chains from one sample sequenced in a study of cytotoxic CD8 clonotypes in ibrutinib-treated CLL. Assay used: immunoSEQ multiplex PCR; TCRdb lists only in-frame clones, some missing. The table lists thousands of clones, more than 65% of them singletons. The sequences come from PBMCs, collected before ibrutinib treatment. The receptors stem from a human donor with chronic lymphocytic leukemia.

CDR3 in amino acids: CASSPRTEHYGYTF. The CDR3 coding sequence is TGTGCCAGCAGCCCCCGGACGGAGCACTATGGCTACACCTTC. This sequence joins TRBV7-2 and TRBJ1-2, with D unresolved. The CDR3 is made up of 14 amino acids. The V gene lost 5 bases and the J gene lost 3 bases, with 13 bases spanning the gap. Germline loops: CDR1 SGHTA, CDR2 FQGNSA.

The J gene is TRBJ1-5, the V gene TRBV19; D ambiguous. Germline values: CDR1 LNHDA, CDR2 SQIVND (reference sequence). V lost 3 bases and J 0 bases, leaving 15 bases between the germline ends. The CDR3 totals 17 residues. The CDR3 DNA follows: TGTGCCAGTAGTATGTCTTCACTCGGACCTAGCAATCAGCCCCAGCATTTT. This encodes CASSMSSLGPSNQPQHF.

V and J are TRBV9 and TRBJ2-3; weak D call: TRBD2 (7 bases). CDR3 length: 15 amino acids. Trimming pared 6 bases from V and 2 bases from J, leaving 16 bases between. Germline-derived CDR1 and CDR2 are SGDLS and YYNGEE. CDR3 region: CASTIGGDTTDTQYF. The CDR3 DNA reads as TGTGCCAGCACCATTGGGGGGGACACCACAGATACGCAGTATTTT.

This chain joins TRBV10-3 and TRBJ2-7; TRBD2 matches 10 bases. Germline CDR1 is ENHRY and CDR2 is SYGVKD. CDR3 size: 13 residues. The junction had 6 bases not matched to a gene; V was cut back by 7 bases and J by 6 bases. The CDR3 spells CAIKLAGAGEQYF. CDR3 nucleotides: TGTGCCATCAAGCTAGCGGGAGCGGGCGAGCAGTACTTC.

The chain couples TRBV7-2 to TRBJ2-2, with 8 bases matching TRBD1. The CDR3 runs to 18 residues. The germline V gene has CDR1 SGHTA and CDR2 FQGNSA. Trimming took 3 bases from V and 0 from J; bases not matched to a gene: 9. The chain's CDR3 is CASSFSPSGGANTGELFF. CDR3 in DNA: TGTGCCAGCAGCTTCTCCCCCTCAGGGGGCGCGAACACCGGGGAGCTGTTTTTT.

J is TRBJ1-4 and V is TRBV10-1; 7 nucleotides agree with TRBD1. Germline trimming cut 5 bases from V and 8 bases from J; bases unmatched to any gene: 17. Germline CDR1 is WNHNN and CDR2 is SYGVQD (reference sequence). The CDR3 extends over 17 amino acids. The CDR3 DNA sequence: TGCGCCAGCAGTCTTCGGGACAGCCGAGCCGTAGGGGAAAAACTGTTTTTT. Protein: CASSLRDSRAVGEKLFF.

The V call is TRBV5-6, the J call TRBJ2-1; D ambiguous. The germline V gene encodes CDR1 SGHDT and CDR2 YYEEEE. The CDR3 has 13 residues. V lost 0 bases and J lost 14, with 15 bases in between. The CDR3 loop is CASSLERHRAEFF. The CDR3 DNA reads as TGTGCCAGCAGCTTGGAAAGACACCGGGCGGAGTTCTTC.

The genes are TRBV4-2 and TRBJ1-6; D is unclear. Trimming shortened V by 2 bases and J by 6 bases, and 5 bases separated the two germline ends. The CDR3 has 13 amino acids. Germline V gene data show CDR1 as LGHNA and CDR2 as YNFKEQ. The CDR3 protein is CASSQTINSPLHF. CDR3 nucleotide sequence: TGTGCCAGCAGCCAAACGATTAATTCACCCCTCCACTTT.

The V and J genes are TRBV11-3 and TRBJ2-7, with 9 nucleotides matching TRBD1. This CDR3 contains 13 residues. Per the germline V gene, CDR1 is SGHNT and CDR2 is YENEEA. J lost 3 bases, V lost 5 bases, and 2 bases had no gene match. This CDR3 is CASSRTGDYEQYF. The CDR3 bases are TGTGCCAGCAGCCGGACAGGGGACTACGAGCAGTACTTC.

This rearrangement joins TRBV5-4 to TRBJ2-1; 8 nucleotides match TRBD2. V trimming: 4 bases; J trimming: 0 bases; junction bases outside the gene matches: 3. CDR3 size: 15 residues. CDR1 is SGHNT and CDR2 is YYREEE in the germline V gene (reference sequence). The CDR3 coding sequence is TGTGCCAGCAGCCCGGCGGGGGGCTCCTACAATGAGCAGTTCTTC. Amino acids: CASSPAGGSYNEQFF.

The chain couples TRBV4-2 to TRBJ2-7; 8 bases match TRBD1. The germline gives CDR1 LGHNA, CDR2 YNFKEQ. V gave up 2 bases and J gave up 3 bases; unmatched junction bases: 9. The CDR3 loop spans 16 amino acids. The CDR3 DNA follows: TGTGCCAGCAGCCAACTCCGGACAGGGTCCTTCTACGAGCAGTACTTC. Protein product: CASSQLRTGSFYEQYF.

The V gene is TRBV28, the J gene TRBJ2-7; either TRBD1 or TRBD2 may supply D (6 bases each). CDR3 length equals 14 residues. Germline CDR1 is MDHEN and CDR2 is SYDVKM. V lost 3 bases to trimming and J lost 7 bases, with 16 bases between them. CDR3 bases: TGTGCCAGCAGTTTGCCCACGGGGGCGCTTGAGCAGTACTTC. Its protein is CASSLPTGALEQYF.

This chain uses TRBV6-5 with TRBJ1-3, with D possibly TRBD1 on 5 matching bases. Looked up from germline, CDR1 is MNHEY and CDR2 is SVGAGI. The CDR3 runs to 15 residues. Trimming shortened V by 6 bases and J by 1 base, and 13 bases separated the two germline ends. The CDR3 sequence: CASSPAGGSGNTIYF. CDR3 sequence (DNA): TGTGCCAGCAGCCCTGCCGGGGGGTCTGGAAACACCATATATTTT.

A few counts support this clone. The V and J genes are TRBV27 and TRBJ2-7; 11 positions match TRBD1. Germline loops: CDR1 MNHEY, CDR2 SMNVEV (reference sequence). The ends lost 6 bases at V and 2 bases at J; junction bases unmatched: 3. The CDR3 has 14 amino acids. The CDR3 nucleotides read TGTGCCAGCAGCCCGGGACAGGGGGCCTACGAGCAGTACTTC. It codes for CASSPGQGAYEQYF.

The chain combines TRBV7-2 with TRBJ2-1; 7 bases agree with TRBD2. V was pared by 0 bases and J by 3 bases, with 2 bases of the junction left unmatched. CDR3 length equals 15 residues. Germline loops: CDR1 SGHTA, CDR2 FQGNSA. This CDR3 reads CASSLALADYNEQFF. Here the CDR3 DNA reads TGTGCCAGCAGCTTAGCGCTAGCGGACTACAATGAGCAGTTCTTC.

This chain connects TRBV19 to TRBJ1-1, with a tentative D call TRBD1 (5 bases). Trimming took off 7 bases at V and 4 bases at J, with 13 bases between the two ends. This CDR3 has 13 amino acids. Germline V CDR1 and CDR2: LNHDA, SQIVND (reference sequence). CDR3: CASIGKGSTEAFF. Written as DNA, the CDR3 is TGTGCCAGTATTGGTAAGGGGTCCACTGAAGCTTTCTTT.

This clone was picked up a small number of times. This chain's CDR3 is CASSILSGTGRGTQYF. DNA of the CDR3: TGTGCCAGCAGTATCCTATCCGGGACAGGAAGAGGGACCCAGTACTTC. The rearrangement joins TRBV27 to TRBJ2-5; 8 bases fit TRBD1. Germline values: CDR1 MNHEY, CDR2 SMNVEV (reference sequence). V lost 5 bases and J lost 7; bases outside the gene matches: 15. The CDR3 spans 16 residues.

The chain's CDR3 is CASSPKNSGTDTQYF. For the CDR3, the DNA is TGTGCCAGCTCACCGAAGAATAGCGGCACAGATACGCAGTATTTT. The chain links TRBV18 to TRBJ2-3; D is perhaps TRBD2 (5 bases). V was trimmed by 3 bases and J by 1 base, leaving 11 bases between them. Germline V gene lookup returns CDR1 KGHSH and CDR2 LQKENI. The CDR3 length is 15 residues.

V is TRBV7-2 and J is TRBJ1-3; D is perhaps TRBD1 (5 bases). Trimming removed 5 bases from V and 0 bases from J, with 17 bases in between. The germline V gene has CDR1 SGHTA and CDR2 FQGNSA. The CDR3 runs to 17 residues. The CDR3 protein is CASSPYGAAFSGNTIYF. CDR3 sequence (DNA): TGTGCCAGCAGCCCATACGGGGCAGCGTTCTCTGGAAACACCATATATTTT.

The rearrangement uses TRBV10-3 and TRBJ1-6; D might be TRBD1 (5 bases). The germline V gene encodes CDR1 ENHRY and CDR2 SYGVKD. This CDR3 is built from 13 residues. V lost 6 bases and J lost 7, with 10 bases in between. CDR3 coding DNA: TGTGCCATCAGGGGGGATCGGAATTCACCCCTCCACTTT. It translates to CAIRGDRNSPLHF.

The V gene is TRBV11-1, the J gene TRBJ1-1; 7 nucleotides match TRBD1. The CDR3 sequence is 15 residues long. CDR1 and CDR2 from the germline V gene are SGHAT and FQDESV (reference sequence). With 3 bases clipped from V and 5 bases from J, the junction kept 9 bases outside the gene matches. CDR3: CASSFREGARTEAFF. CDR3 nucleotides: TGTGCCAGCAGCTTTAGAGAGGGGGCGCGAACTGAAGCTTTCTTT. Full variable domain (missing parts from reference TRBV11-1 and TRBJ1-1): EAEVAQSPRYKITEKSQAVAFWCDPISGHATLYWYRQILGQGPELLVQFQDESVVDDSQLPKDRFSAERLKGVDSTLKIQPAELGDSAMYLCASSFREGARTEAFFGQGTRLTVV.

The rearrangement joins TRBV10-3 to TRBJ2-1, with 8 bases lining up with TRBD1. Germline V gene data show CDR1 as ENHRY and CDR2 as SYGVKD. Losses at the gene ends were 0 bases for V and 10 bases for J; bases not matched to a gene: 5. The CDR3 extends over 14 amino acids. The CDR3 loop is CAISESQGAGEQFF. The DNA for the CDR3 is TGTGCCATCAGTGAGTCTCAGGGGGCTGGCGAGCAGTTCTTC.

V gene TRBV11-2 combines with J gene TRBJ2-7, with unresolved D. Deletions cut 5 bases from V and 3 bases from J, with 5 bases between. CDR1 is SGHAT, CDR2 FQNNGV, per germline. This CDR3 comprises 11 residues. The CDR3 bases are TGTGCCAGCAGCGAATACTACGAGCAGTACTTC. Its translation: CASSEYYEQYF. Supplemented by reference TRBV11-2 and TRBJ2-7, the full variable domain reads EAGVAQSPRYKIIEKRQSVAFWCNPISGHATLYWYQQILGQGPKLLIQFQNNGVVDDSQLPKDRFSAERLKGVDSTLKIQPAKLEDSAVYLCASSEYYEQYFGPGTRLTVT.

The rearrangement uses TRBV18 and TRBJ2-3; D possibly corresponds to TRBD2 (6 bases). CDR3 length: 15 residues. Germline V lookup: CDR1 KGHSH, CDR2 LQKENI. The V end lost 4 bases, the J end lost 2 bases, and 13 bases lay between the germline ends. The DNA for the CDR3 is TGTGCCAGCTCACGCCGGGACTTACCCACAGATACGCAGTATTTT. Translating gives CASSRRDLPTDTQYF.

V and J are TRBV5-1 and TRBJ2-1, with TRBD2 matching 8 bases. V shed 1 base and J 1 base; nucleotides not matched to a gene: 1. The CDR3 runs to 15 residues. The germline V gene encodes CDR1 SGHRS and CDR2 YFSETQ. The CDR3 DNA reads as TGCGCCAGCAGCTTGACTAGCGGATCCTACAATGAGCAGTTCTTC. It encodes CASSLTSGSYNEQFF.

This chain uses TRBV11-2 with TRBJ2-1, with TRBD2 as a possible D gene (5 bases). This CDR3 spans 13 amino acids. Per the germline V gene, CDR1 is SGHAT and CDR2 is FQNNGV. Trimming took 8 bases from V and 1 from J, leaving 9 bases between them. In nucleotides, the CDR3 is TGTGCCAGCTTAGCGACTTCCTACAATGAGCAGTTCTTC. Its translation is CASLATSYNEQFF.

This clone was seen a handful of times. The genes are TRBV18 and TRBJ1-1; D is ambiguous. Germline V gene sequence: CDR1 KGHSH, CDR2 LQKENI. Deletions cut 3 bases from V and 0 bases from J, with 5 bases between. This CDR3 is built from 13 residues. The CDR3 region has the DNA TGTGCCAGCTCACCGATCCTGAACACTGAAGCTTTCTTT. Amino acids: CASSPILNTEAFF.

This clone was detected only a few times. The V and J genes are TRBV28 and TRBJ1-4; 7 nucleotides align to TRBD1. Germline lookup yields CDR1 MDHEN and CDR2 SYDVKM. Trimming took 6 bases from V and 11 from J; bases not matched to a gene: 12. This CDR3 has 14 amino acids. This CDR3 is CASRGDSVVGKLFF. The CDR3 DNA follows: TGTGCCAGCAGGGGGGACAGTGTTGTTGGGAAACTGTTTTTT.

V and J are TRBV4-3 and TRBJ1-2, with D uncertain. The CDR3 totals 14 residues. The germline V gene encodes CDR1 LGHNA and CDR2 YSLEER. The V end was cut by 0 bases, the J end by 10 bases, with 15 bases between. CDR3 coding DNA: TGCGCCAGCAGCCAAGATCCGGCTGCCCCCGTCTACACCTTC. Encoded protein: CASSQDPAAPVYTF.

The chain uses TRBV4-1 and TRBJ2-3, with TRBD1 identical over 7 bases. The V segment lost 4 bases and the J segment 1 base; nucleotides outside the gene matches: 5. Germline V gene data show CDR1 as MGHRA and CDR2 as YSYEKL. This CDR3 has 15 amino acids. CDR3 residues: CASSPRQGGTDTQYF. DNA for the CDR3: TGCGCCAGCAGCCCACGACAGGGCGGCACAGATACGCAGTATTTT.

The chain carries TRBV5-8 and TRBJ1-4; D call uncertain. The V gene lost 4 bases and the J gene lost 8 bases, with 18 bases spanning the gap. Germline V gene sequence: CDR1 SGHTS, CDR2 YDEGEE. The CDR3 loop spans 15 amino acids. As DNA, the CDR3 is TGTGCCAGCAGCCATGGTGCCTCTTTGGGGGAAAAACTGTTTTTT. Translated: CASSHGASLGEKLFF.

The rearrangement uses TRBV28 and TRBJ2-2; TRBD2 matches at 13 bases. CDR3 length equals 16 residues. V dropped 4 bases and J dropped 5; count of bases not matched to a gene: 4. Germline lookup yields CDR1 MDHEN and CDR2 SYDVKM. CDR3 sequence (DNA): TGTGCCAGCAGTTGGGGACTAGCGGGGAGGACCGGGGAGCTGTTTTTT. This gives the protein CASSWGLAGRTGELFF.